Following are 10 T cell receptor beta chains from one sample sequenced in a study of T cell repertoires in cytomegalovirus infection. TCRdb reprocessed the reads with MiXCR, giving one entry per CDR3 protein. The sample includes about 400,000 distinct CDR3 sequences, roughly 36% of them seen just once. Their target antigens are unknown. The source was cultured PBMCs, collected from culture after CMV antigen stimulation. All receptors come from a human donor in good health (CMV status not recorded). Some clones in this sample may be carry-over from other donors' samples.

The CDR3 sequence is CASSFSTGSNYGYTF. For the CDR3, the DNA is TGTGCCAGCAGTTTTAGTACAGGGAGTAACTATGGCTACACCTTC. The chain is built from TRBV12-3 or TRBV12-4 and TRBJ1-2, with D tentatively TRBD1 (6 bases). Trimming took off 3 bases at V and 1 base at J, with 12 bases between the two ends. The CDR3 runs to 15 residues.

The chain combines TRBV18 with TRBJ2-5; 9 bases are a match to TRBD2. Germline assignment: CDR1 KGHSH and CDR2 LQKENI. V dropped 4 bases and J dropped 2; count of bases not matched to a gene: 2. The CDR3 loop spans 14 amino acids. The CDR3 region is CASSQTSGQETQYF. In nucleotides, the CDR3 is TGTGCCAGCTCACAGACTAGCGGTCAAGAGACCCAGTACTTC.

This clonotype was seen a handful of times. The chain employs TRBV6-5 and TRBJ2-1; 14 positions agree with TRBD2. The CDR3 loop spans 16 amino acids. V was clipped by 5 bases and J by 10 bases; unmatched bases: 10. The V gene's germline CDR1 is MNHEY and CDR2 SVGAGI. DNA for the CDR3: TGTGCCAGCAGTCGCGGACTAGCGGGAGGCCCAGGGGAGCAGTTCTTC. This gives the protein CASSRGLAGGPGEQFF.

Concerning this clonotype itself: At one end, the junction sequence differs from germline, possibly due to a read error. This sequence joins TRBV11-2 and TRBJ2-7; TRBD2 agrees at 15 bases. CDR3 length equals 13 residues. Germline V lookup: CDR1 SGHAT, CDR2 FQNNGV. This chain's CDR3 is CASSLLGLAGGHF. In DNA, the CDR3 is TGTGCCAGCAGCTTACTCGGACTAGCGGGAGGGCACTTC.

This clonotype has a handful of counts. This chain connects TRBV12-3 or TRBV12-4 to TRBJ1-4; possible D gene TRBD1, 5 bases. The CDR3 length is 13 residues. Trimming removed 6 bases from V and 13 bases from J, with 18 bases in between. The CDR3, as DNA: TGTGCCAGCAGACTAACAGGTTACCGACGACTGTTTTTT. Protein product: CASRLTGYRRLFF.

The rearrangement joins TRBV7-8 to TRBJ2-5; D not certain. CDR1 and CDR2 from the germline V gene are SGHVS and FQNEAQ. The CDR3 is 13 amino acids. V lost 2 bases to trimming and J lost 2 bases, with 6 bases between them. CDR3 coding DNA: TGTGCCAGCAGCTTAATGGGTCAAGAGACCCAGTACTTC. It codes for CASSLMGQETQYF.

This clonotype was seen a handful of times. The chain combines TRBV4-1 with TRBJ2-1; 8 bases are a match to TRBD1. Per the germline V gene, CDR1 is MGHRA and CDR2 is YSYEKL. The ends lost 1 base at V and 4 bases at J; junction bases unmatched: 9. The CDR3 has 17 residues. CDR3 nucleotides: TGCGCCAGCAGCCAAGTCTTTCCGGGACAGGTATACAATGAGCAGTTCTTC. Encoded protein: CASSQVFPGQVYNEQFF.

The chain has TRBV29-1 and TRBJ2-5; maybe TRBD2 (5 bases). The CDR3 has 14 residues. Between the trimmed V and J ends, which lost 4 bases and 2 bases, there was a span of 14 bases. Germline V gives CDR1 SQVTM, CDR2 ANQGSEA. CDR3 residues: CSVAVANEQETQYF. The DNA for the CDR3 is TGCAGCGTTGCGGTAGCGAACGAGCAAGAGACCCAGTACTTC.

The chain combines TRBV7-2 with TRBJ2-7; the D gene is possibly TRBD2 (6 bases). V lost 5 bases, J lost 0 bases, and 11 bases lay in between. This CDR3 region has 14 residues. Per germline, CDR1 SGHTA and CDR2 FQGNSA. The chain's CDR3 is CASSRGLTSYEQYF. The CDR3 region has the DNA TGTGCCAGCAGCCGAGGACTAACCTCCTACGAGCAGTACTTC.

This chain joins TRBV27 and TRBJ2-1; maybe TRBD2 (6 bases). Germline CDR1 MNHEY, CDR2 SMNVEV (reference sequence). Trimming took 6 bases from V and 0 from J, leaving 18 bases between them. This CDR3 region has 17 residues. CDR3 nucleotides: TGTGCCAGCAGCTACAAGGGACTTCCGTCCTCCTACAATGAGCAGTTCTTC. Protein product: CASSYKGLPSSYNEQFF.